This TCR beta chain is drawn from a study of cytomegalovirus exposure and HLA in healthy donors. Notes on the study in general: Compared with the approximately 670-donor mean, an Asian-associated ancestry cluster reportedly had fewer N-insertions, according to a later analysis. Judged likely to be a sequencing artifact was a cluster of highly shared sequence variants.

Healthy bone marrow donors made up the donor group. The CDR3 consists of 15 residues. The germline V gene has CDR1 SSHAT and CDR2 FNYEAQ (reference sequence). PCR involved 60 Vbeta and 13 Jbeta primers. TCRdb's table, derived via immunoSEQ multiplex PCR, lists solely in-frame clones and lacks some. The sample shows around 130,000 clones, around 78% of them seen only once. This clone was counted once. Its target is unknown. At one boundary the junction diverges from the germline segment, which might be a read error. The sequenced sample consisted of PBMCs. This chain uses TRBV7-7 with TRBJ2-5; 11 bases line up with TRBD1. The clonotype comes from a woman in her 50s in good health and CMV-seronegative. The chain's CDR3 is CASSTGTGGGETQYF. In DNA, the CDR3 is TGTGCTAGCAGCACCGGGACAGGGGGGGGAGAGACCCAGTACTTC.